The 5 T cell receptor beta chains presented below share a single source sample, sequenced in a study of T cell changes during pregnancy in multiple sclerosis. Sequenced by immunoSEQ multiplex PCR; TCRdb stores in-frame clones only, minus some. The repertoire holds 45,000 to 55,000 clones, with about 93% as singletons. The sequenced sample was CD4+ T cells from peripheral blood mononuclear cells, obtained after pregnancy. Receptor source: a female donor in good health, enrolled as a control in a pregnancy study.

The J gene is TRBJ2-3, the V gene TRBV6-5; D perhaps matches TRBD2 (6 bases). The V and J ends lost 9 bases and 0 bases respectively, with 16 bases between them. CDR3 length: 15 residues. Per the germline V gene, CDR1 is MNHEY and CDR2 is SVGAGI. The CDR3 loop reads CASLDSGTSTDTQYF. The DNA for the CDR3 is TGTGCCAGTCTAGATAGCGGAACTAGCACAGATACGCAGTATTTT.

The CDR3 DNA is TGCAGTGCCCCTACTAGCGCTGAGTTCTTC. Its translation is CSAPTSAEFF. The V gene is TRBV20-1, the J gene TRBJ2-1, with 7 bases aligning to TRBD2. V gave up 6 bases and J gave up 14 bases; unmatched junction bases: 7. Germline lookup yields CDR1 DFQATT and CDR2 SNEGSKA (reference sequence). The CDR3 contains 10 residues.

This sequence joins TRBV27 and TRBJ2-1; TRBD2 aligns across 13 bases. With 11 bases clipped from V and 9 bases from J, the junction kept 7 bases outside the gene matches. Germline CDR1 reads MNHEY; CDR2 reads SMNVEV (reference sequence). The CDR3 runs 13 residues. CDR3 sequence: CAASGLAGIEQFF. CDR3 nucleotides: TGTGCCGCCTCGGGACTAGCGGGAATTGAGCAGTTCTTC.

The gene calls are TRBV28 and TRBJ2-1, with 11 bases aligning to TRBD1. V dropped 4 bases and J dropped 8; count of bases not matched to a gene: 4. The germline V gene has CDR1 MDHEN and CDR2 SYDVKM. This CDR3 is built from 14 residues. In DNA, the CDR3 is TGTGCCAGCAGTTACTGGACAGGGGGCGATGAGCAGTTCTTC. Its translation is CASSYWTGGDEQFF.

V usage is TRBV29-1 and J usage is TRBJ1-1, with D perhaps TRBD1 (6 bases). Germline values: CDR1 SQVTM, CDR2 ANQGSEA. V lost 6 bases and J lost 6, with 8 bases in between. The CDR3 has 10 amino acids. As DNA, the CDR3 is TGCAGCGTCAGACAGGCTGAAGCTTTCTTT. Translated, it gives CSVRQAEAFF.